This T cell receptor (beta chain) was captured by sequencing in a study of blood T cell repertoires in COVID-19. The wider study: Material from acute and convalescent COVID-19 was sourced from the United States, Italy and Spain.

Some clones are missing from TCRdb's copy, which holds only in-frame ones; the method was immunoSEQ multiplex PCR. The repertoire holds 40,000 to 50,000 clones, approximately 85% seen once, with roughly 14% in the top ten. The CDR3 contains 15 residues. The J segment lost 5 bases and the V segment lost 5 bases, leaving 3 bases of the junction unmatched. CDR1 is SGHTA, CDR2 FQGNSA, per germline. The material sequenced was peripheral blood. This TCR was sampled from a human donor in a cohort sampled during active COVID-19. The donor label of this sample is uncertain. This chain uses TRBV7-2 with TRBJ1-6; 10 nucleotides match TRBD1. CDR3 amino acids: CASSRTGGNNSPLHF. The CDR3, as DNA: TGTGCCAGCAGCCGGACAGGGGGTAATAATTCACCCCTCCACTTT.